Below are 27 T cell receptor beta chains sequenced from a single sample in a study of shared clonotypes between healthy human individuals (dated by TCRdb to 2018 to 2021). Receptors were amplified or captured by the immunoSEQ multiplex PCR assay. The clones in this table, taken by TCRdb from immuneACCESS, are in-frame only. Not every clone is retained; where verified, under half of the shortfall comes from an unresolved V gene, and the cause of the rest is unknown. This sample is represented by hundreds of thousands of clones; approximately 95% of them were singletons. The ten largest clones take up about 0.11% of the sample. CD8 naive samples were obtained by positive selection for CCR7 among CD45RO-negative cells, yielding a CD45RA+CCR7+ population from which TemRA cells were excluded. Source material: naive CD8+ T cells sorted from blood. The cell subset or site label, as the study defines it: CD45RA+CCR7+. These receptor sequences come from a woman aged 30 to 39 in good health.

J is TRBJ2-1 and V is TRBV2; possible D gene TRBD1, 6 bases. The CDR3 is 11 residues long. V lost 8 bases, J lost 6 bases, and 8 bases lay in between. CDR1 SNHLY and CDR2 FYNNEI come from the germline V gene. CDR3 sequence reads: CASRGGNEQFF. Here the CDR3 DNA reads TGTGCCAGCCGAGGGGGCAATGAGCAGTTCTTC.

J is TRBJ1-1 and V is TRBV7-9, with D perhaps TRBD1 (5 bases). Germline CDR1 reads SEHNR; CDR2 reads FQNEAQ (reference sequence). CDR3 size: 14 residues. Trimming removed 3 bases from V and 4 bases from J, with 12 bases in between. The CDR3 region has the DNA TGTGCCAGCAGCTTGGTGTTTGGGGGCACTGAAGCTTTCTTT. Translating gives CASSLVFGGTEAFF.

The rearrangement links TRBV7-9 to TRBJ1-3, with unresolved D. The CDR3 sequence is 15 residues long. V shed 5 bases and J shed 0 bases, with 11 bases lying between them. Germline-derived CDR1 and CDR2 are SEHNR and FQNEAQ (reference sequence). The CDR3 loop is CASSQLGASGNTIYF. As DNA, the CDR3 is TGTGCCAGCAGCCAGCTTGGAGCCTCTGGAAACACCATATATTTT.

The chain links TRBV7-2 to TRBJ1-5, with D perhaps matching TRBD1 (5 bases). The V end lost 0 bases, the J end lost 0 bases, and 12 bases lay between the germline ends. Germline V gene sequence: CDR1 SGHTA, CDR2 FQGNSA. The CDR3 spans 17 residues. The chain's CDR3 is CASSLAVGHNSNQPQHF. DNA for the CDR3: TGTGCCAGCAGCTTAGCCGTAGGACACAATAGCAATCAGCCCCAGCATTTT.

The chain has TRBV28 and TRBJ2-7, with TRBD2 matching 7 bases. The CDR3 loop spans 13 amino acids. Germline CDR1 MDHEN, CDR2 SYDVKM. Trimming cost V 2 bases and J 3 bases; bases outside gene matches: 1. CDR3 nucleotide sequence: TGTGCCAGCAGTTTAGGACTAGGCTACGAGCAGTACTTC. The encoded protein is CASSLGLGYEQYF.

The chain combines TRBV7-6 with TRBJ2-7, with D maybe TRBD1 (6 bases). Deletions cut 4 bases from V and 3 bases from J, with 13 bases between. CDR3 length: 14 amino acids. Germline CDR1 is SGHVS and CDR2 is FNYEAQ. CDR3 sequence: CASSSGQNNYEQYF. The CDR3 coding sequence is TGTGCCAGCAGCTCCGGACAGAATAACTACGAGCAGTACTTC. The complete variable domain, with remaining parts taken from reference TRBV7-6 and TRBJ2-7, reads GAGVSQSPRYKVTKRGQDVALRCDPISGHVSLYWYRQALGQGPEFLTYFNYEAQQDKSGLPNDRFSAERPEGSISTLTIQRTEQRDSAMYRCASSSGQNNYEQYFGPGTRLTVT.

The rearrangement joins TRBV7-2 to TRBJ2-1; 8 positions match TRBD2. J lost 0 bases, V lost 5 bases, and 3 bases had no gene match. From germline, CDR1 is SGHTA and CDR2 FQGNSA. This CDR3 has 15 residues. As DNA, the CDR3 is TGTGCCAGCAGCGGGCGGGGGGACTCCTACAATGAGCAGTTCTTC. Translating it yields CASSGRGDSYNEQFF. The full variable domain, in which reference TRBV7-2 and TRBJ2-1 provide the parts outside the CDR3, is GAGVSQSPSNKVTEKGKDVELRCDPISGHTALYWYRQSLGQGLEFLIYFQGNSAPDKSGLPSDRFSAERTGGSVSTLTIQRTQQEDSAVYLCASSGRGDSYNEQFFGPGTRLTVL.

The chain links TRBV2 to TRBJ2-2; D is ambiguous. This CDR3 is 15 amino acids long. V was cut by 8 bases and J by 4 bases, with 17 bases left in between. Germline V gives CDR1 SNHLY, CDR2 FYNNEI. CDR3 bases: TGTGCCAGCTCCCCCGCCGGAACCTTCACCGGGGAGCTGTTTTTT. Translated, it gives CASSPAGTFTGELFF.

The J gene is TRBJ2-7, the V gene TRBV28; 15 positions agree with TRBD2. With 5 bases clipped from V and 6 bases from J, the junction kept 8 bases outside the gene matches. CDR1 and CDR2 from the germline V gene are MDHEN and SYDVKM. CDR3 length: 16 residues. This CDR3 reads CASSPGLAGGPVEQYF. DNA of the CDR3: TGTGCCAGCAGTCCAGGACTAGCGGGAGGGCCGGTCGAGCAGTACTTC.

Comment on this clone: This sample includes further DNA sequences coding for the same CDR3. The rearrangement uses TRBV29-1 and TRBJ2-7; 14 bases align to TRBD2. Per the germline V gene, CDR1 is SQVTM and CDR2 is ANQGSEA. The CDR3 has 15 amino acids. Trimming removed 5 bases from V and 3 bases from J; junction bases left unmatched: 6. The CDR3 reads CSVLGTSGRVYEQYF. The CDR3 nucleotides are TGCAGCGTTTTAGGGACTAGCGGGAGAGTCTACGAGCAGTACTTC.

The chain combines TRBV9 with TRBJ1-1, with a possible D match to TRBD1 (5 bases). Per the germline V gene, CDR1 is SGDLS and CDR2 is YYNGEE. The CDR3 consists of 14 residues. Deletions cut 0 bases from V and 5 bases from J, with 11 bases between. CDR3 sequence reads: CASSVGAGLTEAFF. CDR3 coding DNA: TGTGCCAGCAGCGTAGGGGCAGGGTTGACTGAAGCTTTCTTT.

V is TRBV4-1 and J is TRBJ2-1, with 11 bases identical to TRBD2. This CDR3 contains 15 residues. J was trimmed by 6 bases and V by 4 bases; bases with no gene match: 5. Germline values: CDR1 MGHRA, CDR2 YSYEKL. CDR3 coding DNA: TGCGCCAGCAGCCGGAGACTAGCGGGAACCAATGAGCAGTTCTTC. It translates to CASSRRLAGTNEQFF.

The rearrangement links TRBV5-6 to TRBJ1-2; D unclear. The germline V gene encodes CDR1 SGHDT and CDR2 YYEEEE. The germline V and J ends were trimmed by 9 bases and 3 bases, with 15 bases remaining between them. The CDR3 has 13 residues. CDR3 amino acids: CATRGDNDYGYTF. CDR3 coding DNA: TGTGCCACCCGGGGAGACAACGACTATGGCTACACCTTC.

The chain uses TRBV30 and TRBJ1-1; D not certain. Trimming cost V 0 bases and J 5 bases, with 4 bases left between them. The CDR3 is made up of 11 amino acids. The germline CDR1 and CDR2 sequences are GTSNPN and SVGIG (reference sequence). The CDR3 here is CAWSVYTEAFF. The CDR3 region has the DNA TGTGCCTGGAGTGTTTATACTGAAGCTTTCTTT.

CDR3 nucleotide sequence: TGTGCCAGCAGGCAGGAATCCTACGAGCAGTACTTC. Translated, it gives CASRQESYEQYF. V usage is TRBV14 and J usage is TRBJ2-7, with D unresolved. V was cut by 6 bases and J by 1 base, with 7 bases left in between. The CDR3 totals 12 residues. Germline V CDR1 and CDR2: SGHDN, FVKESK.

The V gene is TRBV10-1, the J gene TRBJ2-3, with 14 nucleotides matching TRBD2. The V gene end was trimmed by 3 bases and the J gene end by 6 bases; junction bases not matched to a gene: 5. Germline-derived CDR1 and CDR2 are WNHNN and SYGVQD (reference sequence). This CDR3 contains 16 residues. In DNA form, the CDR3 reads TGCGCCAGCAGTGATGGGACTAGCGGGAGCAGGGATACGCAGTATTTT. Encoded protein: CASSDGTSGSRDTQYF.

The chain joins TRBV13 to TRBJ2-2; no reliable D call. There are 15 residues in the CDR3. Germline V CDR1 and CDR2: PRHDT, FYEKMQ (reference sequence). Between the trimmed V and J ends, which lost 0 bases and 8 bases, there was a span of 13 bases. As DNA, the CDR3 is TGTGCCAGCAGCTTAGGCCTCGTTGGAGCGGGGGAGCTGTTTTTT. This gives the protein CASSLGLVGAGELFF.

This clone was detected only once. The chain is built from TRBV9 and TRBJ1-1, with a tentative D call TRBD1 (5 bases). This CDR3 spans 14 amino acids. Germline values: CDR1 SGDLS, CDR2 YYNGEE. V was pared by 3 bases and J by 1 base, with 10 bases between. CDR3 in DNA: TGTGCCAGCAGCGGGGGGGAGAGGAACACTGAAGCTTTCTTT. It is translated as CASSGGERNTEAFF.

The rearrangement joins TRBV19 to TRBJ2-7, with 7 bases fitting TRBD1. This CDR3 is 14 amino acids long. V shed 3 bases, J shed 2 bases, and the junction held 4 bases outside the gene matches. Germline V CDR1 and CDR2: LNHDA, SQIVND (reference sequence). CDR3 in DNA: TGTGCCAGTAGTATCACAGGGGTGACCTACGAGCAGTACTTC. This sequence encodes CASSITGVTYEQYF.

The rearrangement links TRBV2 to TRBJ1-2, with D unresolved. The CDR3 loop spans 12 amino acids. Per germline, CDR1 SNHLY and CDR2 FYNNEI. The V and J ends lost 3 bases and 4 bases respectively, with 6 bases between them. Here the CDR3 reads CASSETSYGYTF. The CDR3 DNA follows: TGTGCCAGCAGTGAGACCTCCTATGGCTACACCTTC.

This chain connects TRBV5-1 to TRBJ2-5; D is unclear. The V end was cut by 1 base, the J end by 3 bases, with 10 bases between. CDR3 length: 14 amino acids. Germline V lookup: CDR1 SGHRS, CDR2 YFSETQ. CDR3 sequence: CASSLIGDKETQYF. The DNA for the CDR3 is TGCGCCAGCAGCTTGATTGGGGATAAAGAGACCCAGTACTTC. The full variable domain, rest sourced from reference TRBV5-1 and TRBJ2-5, is KAGVTQTPRYLIKTRGQQVTLSCSPISGHRSVSWYQQTPGQGLQFLFEYFSETQRNKGNFPGRFSGRQFSNSRSEMNVSTLELGDSALYLCASSLIGDKETQYFGPGTRLLVL.

The V gene is TRBV5-6, the J gene TRBJ2-1; 7 bases are shared with TRBD2. The CDR3 is 16 amino acids. Per the germline V gene, CDR1 is SGHDT and CDR2 is YYEEEE. V gave up 3 bases and J gave up 7 bases; unmatched junction bases: 13. The CDR3 region is CASSSLLGGNLNEQFF. The CDR3 DNA follows: TGTGCCAGCAGCTCCCTGCTGGGGGGGAACCTGAATGAGCAGTTCTTC.

The count of this clone is one. This sequence joins TRBV28 and TRBJ2-7; D perhaps matches TRBD1 (6 bases). This CDR3 contains 14 residues. Trimming removed 8 bases at V and 0 bases at J, with 14 bases between. Germline loops: CDR1 MDHEN, CDR2 SYDVKM. Written as DNA, the CDR3 is TGTGCCAGCTCGTGGGGGCGAAGCTCCTACGAGCAGTACTTC. Translating gives CASSWGRSSYEQYF.

The chain has TRBV2 and TRBJ2-2; D may be TRBD2 (5 bases). The CDR3 consists of 14 residues. The ends were cut back, 10 bases at V and 7 bases at J, with 19 bases in the middle. Germline values: CDR1 SNHLY, CDR2 FYNNEI. The CDR3 DNA follows: TGTGCCATCCAGATGAACGGGGAAGGCGGGGAGCTGTTTTTT. This encodes CAIQMNGEGGELFF.

The chain recombines TRBV30 with TRBJ1-2, with D tentatively TRBD1 (6 bases). The germline gives CDR1 GTSNPN, CDR2 SVGIG (reference sequence). Trimming removed 4 bases at V and 6 bases at J, with 24 bases between. This CDR3 has 16 amino acids. The CDR3 bases are TGTGCCTGGATGGGGGAGAACCCAAGGGGGTGGAATGGCTACACCTTC. This codes for CAWMGENPRGWNGYTF.

This clone showed up just once. The DNA for the CDR3 is TGTGCCAGCAGTTACATGGGGGGGGAGACCCAGTACTTC. Translation gives CASSYMGGETQYF. This sequence joins TRBV6-6 and TRBJ2-5; TRBD2 aligns across 7 bases. The CDR3 has 13 residues. Trimming took 2 bases from V and 5 from J; bases not matched to a gene: 2. CDR1 and CDR2 (germline): MNHNY, SVGAGI (reference sequence).

This chain joins TRBV28 and TRBJ2-7, with TRBD2 identical over 12 bases. Germline V gene data show CDR1 as MDHEN and CDR2 as SYDVKM. This CDR3 spans 14 amino acids. V was pared by 6 bases and J by 6 bases, with 6 bases of the junction left unmatched. The CDR3 reads CASSPRLAGVEQYF. The CDR3 coding sequence is TGTGCCAGCAGCCCTCGACTAGCGGGAGTCGAGCAGTACTTC.